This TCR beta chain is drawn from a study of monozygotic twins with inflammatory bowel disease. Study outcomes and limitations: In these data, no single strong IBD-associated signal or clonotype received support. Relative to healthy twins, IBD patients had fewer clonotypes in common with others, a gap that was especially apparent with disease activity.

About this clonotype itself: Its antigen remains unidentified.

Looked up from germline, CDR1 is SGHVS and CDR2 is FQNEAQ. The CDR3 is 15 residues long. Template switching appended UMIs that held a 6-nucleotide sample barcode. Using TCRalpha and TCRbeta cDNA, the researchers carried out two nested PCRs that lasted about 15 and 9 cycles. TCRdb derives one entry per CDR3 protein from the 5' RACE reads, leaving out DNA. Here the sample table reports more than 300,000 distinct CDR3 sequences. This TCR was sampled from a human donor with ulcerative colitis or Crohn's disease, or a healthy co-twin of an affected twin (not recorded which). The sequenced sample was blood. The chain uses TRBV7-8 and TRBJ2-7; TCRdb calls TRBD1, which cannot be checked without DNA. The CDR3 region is CASSLATGMWYEQYF. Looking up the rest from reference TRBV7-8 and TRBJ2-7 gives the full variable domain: GAGVSQSPRYKVAKRGQDVALRCDPISGHVSLFWYQQALGQGPEFLTYFQNEAQLDKSGLPSDRFFAERPEGSVSTLKIQRTQQEDSAVYLCASSLATGMWYEQYFGPGTRLTVT.